Shown below are 20 T cell receptor beta chains from a single sample sequenced in a study of blood T cell repertoires in COVID-19. Here immunoSEQ multiplex PCR was the method, and the copy in TCRdb shows in-frame clones only, minus some. The sample includes tens of thousands of clones, approximately 85% of them seen just once. The sequencing input was peripheral blood. All receptors come from a human donor in a cohort sampled during active COVID-19. The donor label of this sample is uncertain.

The rearrangement links TRBV24-1 to TRBJ2-7, with TRBD1 matching over 10 bases. V lost 4 bases, J lost 3 bases, and 5 bases stayed unmatched. The CDR3 has 15 residues. Germline CDR1 KGHDR, CDR2 SFDVKD. For the CDR3, the DNA is TGTGCCACCAGTGACACGACAGGGGGCATCTACGAGCAGTACTTC. Translation: CATSDTTGGIYEQYF.

CDR3 amino acids: CASSVGQGGWGYTF. In DNA, the CDR3 is TGTGCCAGCAGCGTAGGACAGGGCGGCTGGGGCTACACCTTC. The V gene is TRBV9, the J gene TRBJ1-2; 7 bases agree with TRBD1. The ends lost 0 bases at V and 8 bases at J; junction bases unmatched: 7. The germline CDR1 and CDR2 sequences are SGDLS and YYNGEE. This CDR3 contains 14 residues.

A single count supports this clone. The V gene is TRBV25-1, the J gene TRBJ2-4; a weak D match, TRBD1 (6 bases). V shed 5 bases and J shed 1 base, with 15 bases lying between them. CDR3 length equals 16 residues. Germline-derived CDR1 and CDR2 are MGHDK and SYGVNS. The CDR3 loop is CASSFVRDRAKNIQYF. The DNA for the CDR3 is TGTGCCAGCAGTTTCGTCCGAGACAGGGCCAAAAACATTCAGTACTTC.

This rearrangement joins TRBV6-2 or TRBV6-3 to TRBJ2-1; 7 positions agree with TRBD2. Germline trimming cut 1 base from V and 0 bases from J; bases unmatched to any gene: 3. The CDR3 consists of 16 residues. Germline CDR1 and CDR2: MNHEY and SVGEGT. The CDR3 loop reads CASSYWRGSSYNEQFF. The CDR3 DNA reads as TGTGCCAGCAGTTACTGGCGGGGGAGCTCCTACAATGAGCAGTTCTTC.

The chain couples TRBV5-6 to TRBJ2-1, with 9 bases aligning to TRBD1. The CDR3 is 16 residues long. Germline CDR1 is SGHDT and CDR2 is YYEEEE. V shed 0 bases and J 8 bases; nucleotides not matched to a gene: 9. The DNA of the CDR3 is TGTGCCAGCAGCTTGGCCGGGGACAGGGAAAACGATGAGCAGTTCTTC. Translated, it gives CASSLAGDRENDEQFF.

The chain links TRBV10-3 to TRBJ1-2, with 10 bases that match TRBD1. The CDR3 runs to 15 residues. The V segment lost 5 bases and the J segment 8 bases; nucleotides outside the gene matches: 11. CDR1 ENHRY and CDR2 SYGVKD come from the germline V gene. In nucleotides, the CDR3 is TGTGCCATCAGTCCGGGACAGGGGAGGACTGGGGGCTACACCTTC. It codes for CAISPGQGRTGGYTF.

The rearrangement joins TRBV10-1 to TRBJ2-3; 8 bases match TRBD1. Germline trimming cut 10 bases from V and 4 bases from J; bases unmatched to any gene: 10. There are 14 residues in the CDR3. Germline loops: CDR1 WNHNN, CDR2 SYGVQD (reference sequence). The CDR3 loop is CATNQGAGADTQYF. The CDR3, as DNA: TGCGCCACCAACCAGGGGGCGGGTGCAGATACGCAGTATTTT.

The rearrangement uses TRBV6-5 and TRBJ2-7; 7 bases align to TRBD1. This CDR3 contains 13 residues. The V and J ends lost 6 bases and 3 bases, in that order; junction bases with no gene match: 5. Germline CDR1 reads MNHEY; CDR2 reads SVGAGI. The CDR3 here is CASSRQGIYEQYF. As DNA, the CDR3 is TGTGCCAGCAGCCGACAGGGAATCTACGAGCAGTACTTC.

The gene calls are TRBV7-2 and TRBJ2-3; the D gene is possibly TRBD1 (5 bases). V was trimmed by 1 base and J by 11 bases, leaving 10 bases between them. This CDR3 region has 12 residues. Germline CDR1 and CDR2: SGHTA and FQGNSA. The CDR3 region is CASSLGIGEQYF. The CDR3 bases are TGTGCCAGCAGCTTAGGTATAGGGGAGCAGTATTTT.

In its sample, this clone was seen a few times. The chain has TRBV3-1 (or the pseudogene TRBV3-2) and TRBJ1-2; D is unclear. Germline values: CDR1 LGHDT, CDR2 YNNKEL (reference sequence). The CDR3 covers 15 residues. V lost 1 base to trimming and J lost 8 bases, with 17 bases between them. The CDR3 sequence is CASSQGIGRPSGYTF. CDR3 DNA sequence: TGTGCCAGCAGCCAAGGTATCGGCAGGCCTAGCGGCTACACCTTC.

This chain connects TRBV7-9 to TRBJ1-2; D is perhaps TRBD1 (6 bases). Germline V gene sequence: CDR1 SEHNR, CDR2 FQNEAQ (reference sequence). V lost 6 bases to trimming and J lost 6 bases, with 14 bases between them. This CDR3 comprises 13 residues. In DNA form, the CDR3 reads TGTGCCAGCAGGCCACAGGGATACGATGGCTACACCTTC. Its translation: CASRPQGYDGYTF.

The chain recombines TRBV5-4 with TRBJ2-3, with 13 bases fitting TRBD2. The length of the CDR3 is 16 residues. V dropped 3 bases and J dropped 2; count of bases not matched to a gene: 3. Germline values: CDR1 SGHNT, CDR2 YYREEE (reference sequence). CDR3 in amino acids: CASSWGTSGVTDTQYF. CDR3 bases: TGTGCCAGCAGCTGGGGGACTAGCGGGGTCACAGATACGCAGTATTTT.

V and J are TRBV28 and TRBJ1-5; a possible D gene is TRBD1 (5 bases). Germline V gene data show CDR1 as MDHEN and CDR2 as SYDVKM. The CDR3 covers 16 residues. Trimming stripped 6 bases from V and 0 bases from J, with 15 bases between. Here the CDR3 DNA reads TGTGCCAGCAGCGACGTAGCGGGGGGTAGCAATCAGCCCCAGCATTTT. This codes for CASSDVAGGSNQPQHF.

The gene calls are TRBV6-1 and TRBJ1-1; TRBD1 is a possible D gene (6 bases). The CDR3 length is 15 residues. V lost 3 bases and J lost 2, with 13 bases in between. In germline, CDR1 is MNHNS, CDR2 SASEGT. The CDR3 nucleotides read TGTGCCAGCAGTGAGGGGCACAGGGTAAACACTGAAGCTTTCTTT. It translates to CASSEGHRVNTEAFF.

The chain recombines TRBV5-5 with TRBJ2-2, with D possibly being TRBD1 (5 bases). V lost 5 bases, J lost 4 bases, and 18 bases lay in between. Germline values: CDR1 SGHKS, CDR2 YYEKEE (reference sequence). This CDR3 spans 16 amino acids. CDR3 protein: CASSSRTGSSTGELFF. The CDR3 DNA reads as TGTGCCAGCAGTTCGCGAACAGGATCCTCCACCGGGGAGCTGTTTTTT.

This clone was counted only a few times. This sequence joins TRBV12-3 or TRBV12-4 and TRBJ2-5, with D perhaps TRBD1 (5 bases). V was clipped by 5 bases and J by 2 bases, with 9 bases between them. This CDR3 spans 13 amino acids. The CDR3 loop is CASSRGIQETQYF. The CDR3 DNA reads as TGTGCCAGCAGTAGGGGTATACAAGAGACCCAGTACTTC.

This clone has a single count. This chain joins TRBV7-2 and TRBJ2-7, with 7 bases aligning to TRBD1. Trimming at V came to 4 bases and at J to 2 bases, leaving 5 bases not matched to a gene. CDR1 is SGHTA and CDR2 is FQGNSA in the germline V gene. This CDR3 region has 14 residues. The CDR3 protein is CASSSPGGAYEQYF. For the CDR3, the DNA is TGTGCCAGCAGCTCTCCAGGGGGTGCCTACGAGCAGTACTTC.

The chain uses TRBV9 and TRBJ2-3; D perhaps matches TRBD1 (5 bases). Trimming left V 2 bases short and J 2 bases short, with 18 bases between. Germline CDR1 reads SGDLS; CDR2 reads YYNGEE. The CDR3 consists of 17 residues. As DNA, the CDR3 is TGTGCCAGCAGCGTTCGTCAGGGCTACTCCACCACAGATACGCAGTATTTT. This codes for CASSVRQGYSTTDTQYF.

This chain links TRBV6-5 with TRBJ1-2; D gene unclear. Deletions cut 6 bases from V and 8 bases from J, with 10 bases between. Germline values: CDR1 MNHEY, CDR2 SVGAGI. The CDR3 loop spans 11 amino acids. The CDR3 reads CASRGRRGYTF. CDR3 DNA: TGTGCCAGCAGGGGGAGGAGGGGCTACACCTTC.

The genes are TRBV5-4 and TRBJ2-2; 12 positions agree with TRBD2. Trimming took 0 bases from V and 5 from J; bases not matched to a gene: 11. The CDR3 has 19 amino acids. CDR1 and CDR2 (germline): SGHNT, YYREEE (reference sequence). CDR3 protein: CASSLGALAGGPRTGELFF. Written as DNA, the CDR3 is TGTGCCAGCAGCTTGGGGGCTCTAGCGGGGGGGCCGAGAACCGGGGAGCTGTTTTTT.